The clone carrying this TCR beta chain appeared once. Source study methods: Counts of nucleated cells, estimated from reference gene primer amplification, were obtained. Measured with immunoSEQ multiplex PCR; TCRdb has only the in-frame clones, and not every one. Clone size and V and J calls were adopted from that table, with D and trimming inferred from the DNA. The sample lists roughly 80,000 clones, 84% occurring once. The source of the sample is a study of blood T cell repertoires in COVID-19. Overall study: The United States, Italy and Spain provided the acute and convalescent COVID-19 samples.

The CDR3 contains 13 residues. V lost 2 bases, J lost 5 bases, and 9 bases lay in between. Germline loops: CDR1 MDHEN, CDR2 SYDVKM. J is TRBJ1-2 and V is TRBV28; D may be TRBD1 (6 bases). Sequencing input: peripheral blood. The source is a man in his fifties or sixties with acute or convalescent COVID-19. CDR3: CASSLGQGYGYTF. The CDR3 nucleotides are TGTGCCAGCAGTTTAGGGCAGGGGTATGGCTACACCTTC.